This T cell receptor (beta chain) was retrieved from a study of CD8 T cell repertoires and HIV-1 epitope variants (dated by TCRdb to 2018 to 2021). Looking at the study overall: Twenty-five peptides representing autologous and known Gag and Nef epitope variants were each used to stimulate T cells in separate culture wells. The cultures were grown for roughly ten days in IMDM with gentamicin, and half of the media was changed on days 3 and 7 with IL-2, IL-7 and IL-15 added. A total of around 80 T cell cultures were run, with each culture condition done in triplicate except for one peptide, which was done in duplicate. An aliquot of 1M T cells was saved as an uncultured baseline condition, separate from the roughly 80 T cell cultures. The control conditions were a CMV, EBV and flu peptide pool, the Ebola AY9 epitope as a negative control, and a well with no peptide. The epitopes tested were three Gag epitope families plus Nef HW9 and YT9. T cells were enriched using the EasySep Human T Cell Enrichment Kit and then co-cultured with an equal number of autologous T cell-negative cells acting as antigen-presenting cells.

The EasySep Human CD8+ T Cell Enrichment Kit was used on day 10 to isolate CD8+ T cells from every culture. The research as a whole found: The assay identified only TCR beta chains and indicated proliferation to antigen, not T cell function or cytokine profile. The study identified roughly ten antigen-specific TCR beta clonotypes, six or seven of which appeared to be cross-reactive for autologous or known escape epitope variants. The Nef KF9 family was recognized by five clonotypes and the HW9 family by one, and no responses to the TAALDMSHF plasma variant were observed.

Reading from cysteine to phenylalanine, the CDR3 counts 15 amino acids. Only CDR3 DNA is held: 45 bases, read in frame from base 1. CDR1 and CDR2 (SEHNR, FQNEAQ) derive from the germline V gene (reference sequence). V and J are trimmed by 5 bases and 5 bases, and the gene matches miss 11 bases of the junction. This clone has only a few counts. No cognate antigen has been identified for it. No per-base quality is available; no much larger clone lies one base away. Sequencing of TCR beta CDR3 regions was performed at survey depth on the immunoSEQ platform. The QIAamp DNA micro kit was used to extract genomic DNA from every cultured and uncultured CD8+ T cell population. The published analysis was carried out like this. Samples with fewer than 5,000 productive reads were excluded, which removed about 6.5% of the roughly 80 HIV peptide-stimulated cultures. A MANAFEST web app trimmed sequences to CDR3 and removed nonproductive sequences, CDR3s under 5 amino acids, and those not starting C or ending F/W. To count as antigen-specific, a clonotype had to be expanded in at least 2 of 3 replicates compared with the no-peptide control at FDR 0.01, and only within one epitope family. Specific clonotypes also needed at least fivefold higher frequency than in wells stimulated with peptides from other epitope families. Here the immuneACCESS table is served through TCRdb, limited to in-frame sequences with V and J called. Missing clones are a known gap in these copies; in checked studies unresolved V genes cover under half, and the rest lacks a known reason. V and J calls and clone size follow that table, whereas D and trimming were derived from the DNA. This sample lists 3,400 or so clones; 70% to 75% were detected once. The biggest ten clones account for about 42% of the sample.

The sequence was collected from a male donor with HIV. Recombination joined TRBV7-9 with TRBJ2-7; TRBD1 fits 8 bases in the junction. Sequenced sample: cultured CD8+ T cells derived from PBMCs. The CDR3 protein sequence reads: CASSEIQGAINEQYF. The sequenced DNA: TGTGCCAGCAGCGAGATTCAGGGGGCGATCAACGAGCAGTACTTC.